The next 20 T cell receptor beta chains were all read from a single sample in a study of technical replicates of blood from several donors. The protocol was immunoSEQ multiplex PCR, while the TCRdb copy is restricted to in-frame clones and leaves out a portion. The data hold some 77,000 clones, with about 91% observed a single time. Sequencing was performed on T cells isolated from PBMCs. The receptors shown here come from a human donor in good health.

V and J are TRBV25-1 and TRBJ2-1; the match to TRBD2 covers 8 bases. This CDR3 contains 15 residues. Germline lookup yields CDR1 MGHDK and CDR2 SYGVNS. V lost 3 bases to trimming and J lost 9 bases; unmatched junction nucleotides: 10. CDR3 in amino acids: CASSDLPAGVAEQFF. CDR3 sequence (DNA): TGTGCCAGCAGTGATCTTCCAGCGGGAGTTGCTGAGCAGTTCTTC.

The rearrangement uses TRBV5-6 and TRBJ2-5, with D possibly matching TRBD2 (6 bases). The J call may be in error: the DNA end matches TRBJ2-7 better. There are 13 residues in the CDR3. Germline V gene sequence: CDR1 SGHDT, CDR2 YYEEEE. CDR3 loop: CASSLAGVHEQYF. The CDR3 DNA is TGTGCCAGCAGCTTGGCGGGAGTACACGAGCAGTACTTC.

The chain joins TRBV7-6 to TRBJ1-2; 7 bases map to TRBD1. From germline, CDR1 is SGHVS and CDR2 FNYEAQ. V dropped 6 bases and J dropped 3; count of bases not matched to a gene: 1. This CDR3 is 12 amino acids long. The DNA for the CDR3 is TGTGCCAGCAGTACAGGGGACTATGGCTACACCTTC. It codes for CASSTGDYGYTF.

V usage is TRBV27 and J usage is TRBJ1-1; 7 bases match TRBD1. J gave up 3 bases and V 3 bases, and 4 bases lay outside the gene matches. Germline V lookup: CDR1 MNHEY, CDR2 SMNVEV (reference sequence). This CDR3 is 14 amino acids long. CDR3 nucleotide sequence: TGTGCCAGCAGTTTGGGCAGGGGGGACACTGAAGCTTTCTTT. It yields the protein CASSLGRGDTEAFF.

The V gene is TRBV28, the J gene TRBJ1-5; D is possibly TRBD1 (6 bases). CDR3 length: 13 residues. The V gene's germline CDR1 is MDHEN and CDR2 SYDVKM. Trimming took off 8 bases at V and 6 bases at J, with 14 bases between the two ends. CDR3 in amino acids: CASGTGTGQPQHF. In DNA form, the CDR3 reads TGTGCCAGCGGCACAGGGACGGGTCAGCCCCAGCATTTT. The full variable domain, its missing parts supplied by reference TRBV28 and TRBJ1-5, is DVKVTQSSRYLVKRTGEKVFLECVQDMDHENMFWYRQDPGLGLRLIYFSYDVKMKEKGDIPEGYSVSREKKERFSLILESASTNQTSMYLCASGTGTGQPQHFGDGTRLSIL.

For the CDR3, the DNA is TGTGCCAGCAGTTACTTTGGGAACAGGGGAGACGAGCAGTACTTC. It is translated as CASSYFGNRGDEQYF. The rearrangement links TRBV6-5 to TRBJ2-7; 7 nucleotides align to TRBD1. V trimming: 1 base; J trimming: 5 bases; junction bases outside the gene matches: 8. The germline V gene has CDR1 MNHEY and CDR2 SVGAGI. The CDR3 has 15 amino acids.

This clone appeared once. V gene TRBV7-9 combines with J gene TRBJ2-7, with 10 nucleotides matching TRBD1. With 6 bases clipped from V and 6 bases from J, the junction kept 11 bases outside the gene matches. The V gene's germline CDR1 is SEHNR and CDR2 FQNEAQ (reference sequence). The CDR3 is made up of 15 amino acids. CDR3 nucleotides: TGTGCCAGCAGTCTTATGGGACAGGGGTCGGGCGAGCAGTACTTC. Protein: CASSLMGQGSGEQYF.

The chain couples TRBV7-9 to TRBJ1-2; 11 positions agree with TRBD1. V dropped 5 bases and J dropped 5; count of bases not matched to a gene: 19. The CDR3 contains 19 residues. CDR1 is SEHNR and CDR2 is FQNEAQ in the germline V gene (reference sequence). In nucleotides, the CDR3 is TGTGCCAGCAGCCACTACCGGGGACAGGGGGATTTACTAGGATATGGCTACACCTTC. This codes for CASSHYRGQGDLLGYGYTF.

This chain joins TRBV11-1 and TRBJ1-1; D possibly corresponds to TRBD1 (6 bases). Germline values: CDR1 SGHAT, CDR2 FQDESV (reference sequence). V dropped 5 bases and J dropped 0 bases, with 16 bases sitting between them. This CDR3 is 16 amino acids long. CDR3 DNA: TGTGCCAGCAGCCTGGGGCAAGGGGGACTGAACACTGAAGCTTTCTTT. Translation: CASSLGQGGLNTEAFF.

This clone occurred a few times. The V gene is TRBV6-1, the J gene TRBJ1-3; D is uncertain. Trimming removed 1 base at V and 0 bases at J, with 7 bases between. Germline values: CDR1 MNHNS, CDR2 SASEGT. This CDR3 has 15 amino acids. For the CDR3, the DNA is TGTGCCAGCAGTGAAGGACATTACTCTGGAAACACCATATATTTT. Protein sequence: CASSEGHYSGNTIYF.

J is TRBJ2-7 and V is TRBV2, with a possible D match to TRBD1 (6 bases). Trimming stripped 8 bases from V and 6 bases from J, with 14 bases between. The CDR3 loop spans 12 amino acids. In germline, CDR1 is SNHLY, CDR2 FYNNEI. CDR3 nucleotide sequence: TGTGCCAGCTTAGTAGCAGGGGCCGAGCAGTACTTC. Translating it yields CASLVAGAEQYF.

Worth noting for this clone: Other nucleotide sequences from this sample produce the same CDR3. This sequence joins TRBV27 and TRBJ2-7; D gene ambiguous. CDR3 length: 12 amino acids. CDR1 and CDR2 from the germline V gene are MNHEY and SMNVEV (reference sequence). V lost 0 bases and J lost 4, with 4 bases in between. In DNA, the CDR3 is TGTGCCAGCAGTTTATCCGGGTACGAGCAGTACTTC. Encoded protein: CASSLSGYEQYF.

V usage is TRBV29-1 and J usage is TRBJ2-2; maybe TRBD1 (6 bases). Per the germline V gene, CDR1 is SQVTM and CDR2 is ANQGSEA. This CDR3 has 14 residues. V was shortened by 7 bases and J by 5 bases, with 17 bases between the two germline ends. The CDR3 here is CSAEERGITGELFF. The CDR3 coding sequence is TGCAGCGCTGAGGAAAGGGGGATTACCGGGGAGCTGTTTTTT.

The chain uses TRBV6-5 and TRBJ2-7; D may be TRBD1 (5 bases). V gave up 2 bases and J gave up 0 bases, with 11 bases separating them. The CDR3 totals 15 residues. Germline V gene lookup returns CDR1 MNHEY and CDR2 SVGAGI. The CDR3: CASSYTDSSSYEQYF. CDR3 nucleotides: TGTGCCAGCAGTTACACTGACAGCAGCTCCTACGAGCAGTACTTC.

The chain couples TRBV4-3 to TRBJ2-1; 10 bases are a match to TRBD2. The CDR3 runs 18 residues. Trimming removed 4 bases from V and 6 bases from J; junction bases left unmatched: 15. Germline lookup yields CDR1 LGHNA and CDR2 YSLEER. Here the CDR3 DNA reads TGCGCCAGCAGCCGCCATAGCCCCACTAGCGGGAAGGGCAATGAGCAGTTCTTC. Protein: CASSRHSPTSGKGNEQFF.

This clone was recorded once. The chain is built from TRBV11-1 and TRBJ2-7, with 8 positions matching TRBD2. CDR3 length: 18 amino acids. The trim removed 1 base at V and 0 bases at J, leaving 11 bases unmatched. Germline values: CDR1 SGHAT, CDR2 FQDESV (reference sequence). The CDR3 reads CASSLGFVLAANSYEQYF. The CDR3 DNA follows: TGTGCCAGCAGCTTAGGGTTTGTACTAGCGGCAAACTCCTACGAGCAGTACTTC.

The chain combines TRBV5-1 with TRBJ2-7; D remains unclear. CDR3 length equals 13 residues. Germline lookup yields CDR1 SGHRS and CDR2 YFSETQ. V shed 0 bases and J shed 2 bases, with 6 bases lying between them. DNA for the CDR3: TGCGCCAGCAGCTTGGACACGACCTACGAGCAGTACTTC. Protein: CASSLDTTYEQYF.

The chain joins TRBV9 to TRBJ2-3; 11 bases are shared with TRBD2. The V gene's germline CDR1 is SGDLS and CDR2 YYNGEE. V was pared by 5 bases and J by 2 bases, with 4 bases of the junction left unmatched. The length of the CDR3 is 15 residues. For the CDR3, the DNA is TGTGCCAGCAGAACGGGACTAGCGGACACAGATACGCAGTATTTT. This encodes CASRTGLADTDTQYF.

The gene calls are TRBV30 and TRBJ2-1; 10 bases agree with TRBD1. This CDR3 comprises 11 residues. Losses at the gene ends were 2 bases for V and 14 bases for J; bases not matched to a gene: 3. Looked up from germline, CDR1 is GTSNPN and CDR2 is SVGIG (reference sequence). CDR3 protein: CAWSKGTGEFF. DNA of the CDR3: TGTGCCTGGAGTAAGGGGACAGGGGAGTTCTTC.

The chain has TRBV9 and TRBJ2-4, with 7 bases lining up with TRBD2. Germline CDR1 reads SGDLS; CDR2 reads YYNGEE. The CDR3 contains 14 residues. Losses at the gene ends were 0 bases for V and 6 bases for J; bases not matched to a gene: 3. The CDR3 reads CASSVAGGGNIQYF. In DNA, the CDR3 is TGTGCCAGCAGCGTAGCTGGGGGGGGAAACATTCAGTACTTC.